The T cell receptor beta chain under discussion was sequenced for a study of response to subunit inactivated influenza vaccine. The length of the CDR3 is 16 residues. Germline V gives CDR1 SGHKS, CDR2 YYEKEE (reference sequence). Germline trimming cut 4 bases from V and 1 base from J; bases unmatched to any gene: 5. As for this clonotype: Its specificity is unknown.

Each CDR3 protein is one row after TCRdb ran MiXCR on the RT-PCR reads. This table has roughly 500,000 distinct CDR3 sequences, approximately 15% appearing once. Study-wide results and limits: Few additional T cells are recruited per seasonal influenza vaccination, authors suggested.

The sequence was obtained from a man aged 45 to 70 who received an inactivated influenza vaccine. Sample: CD4+ T cells sorted from PBMCs, taken around 2 years after vaccination. The chain recombines TRBV5-5 with TRBJ1-1; 12 bases line up with TRBD1. Here the CDR3 reads CASSPGTGGQNTEAFF. CDR3 bases: TGTGCCAGCAGCCCGGGGACAGGGGGCCAGAACACTGAAGCTTTCTTT. Based on the CDR3 plus reference TRBV5-5 and TRBJ1-1, the full variable domain is DAGVTQSPTHLIKTRGQQVTLRCSPISGHKSVSWYQQVLGQGPQFIFQYYEKEERGRGNFPDRFSARQFPNYSSELNVNALLLGDSALYLCASSPGTGGQNTEAFFGQGTRLTVV.